Shown below are 19 T cell receptor beta chains from a single sample sequenced in a study of blood T cell repertoires in COVID-19. Clones were read by immunoSEQ multiplex PCR, and TCRdb kept only the in-frame ones, dropping some. The sample gives around 140,000 clones, around 80% of which show up once; approximately 3.5% is in the top ten. Sequenced input: peripheral blood. These receptors all come from a man in his 70s who had recovered from COVID-19.

The V call is TRBV27, the J call TRBJ2-7, with 8 positions matching TRBD2. The CDR3 contains 17 residues. CDR1 is MNHEY and CDR2 is SMNVEV in the germline V gene (reference sequence). J lost 2 bases, V lost 4 bases, and 13 bases had no gene match. This chain's CDR3 is CASSSLETSGATYEQYF. Written as DNA, the CDR3 is TGTGCCAGCAGTTCGCTCGAAACTAGCGGAGCCACCTACGAGCAGTACTTC.

The chain employs TRBV18 and TRBJ1-1, with 8 bases matching TRBD1. The CDR3 has 14 residues. J was trimmed by 1 base and V by 3 bases; bases with no gene match: 1. The germline gives CDR1 KGHSH, CDR2 LQKENI. The CDR3 nucleotides read TGTGCCAGCTCACCGGACAGGGCGAACACTGAAGCTTTCTTT. This sequence encodes CASSPDRANTEAFF.

In this sample, this clone turned up a few times. The chain joins TRBV5-1 to TRBJ2-5; D gene ambiguous. Germline V gene data show CDR1 as SGHRS and CDR2 as YFSETQ. Trimming shortened V by 0 bases and J by 5 bases, and 11 bases separated the two germline ends. The CDR3 has 14 amino acids. CDR3 DNA: TGCGCCAGCAGCTTGGAACCGAGATGGGAGACCCAGTACTTC. Translating gives CASSLEPRWETQYF.

As concerns this clone: One end of the junction is discordant with germline, which a read error may explain. The same CDR3 is also encoded by other DNA sequences in this sample. J is TRBJ2-5 and V is TRBV25-1; D uncertain. The germline CDR1 and CDR2 sequences are MGHDK and SYGVNS. The CDR3 runs to 12 residues. The CDR3 DNA follows: TGTGCCAGTAGTGAATCCCATGAGACCCAGTACTTC. Protein sequence: CASSESHETQYF.

The rearrangement uses TRBV19 and TRBJ2-3, with 12 bases aligning to TRBD2. Germline loops: CDR1 LNHDA, CDR2 SQIVND (reference sequence). CDR3 length equals 16 residues. Unmatched junction bases numbered 7, after V lost 7 bases and J lost 2 bases. The CDR3 sequence: CASKGLAGNPTDTQYF. The CDR3 DNA is TGTGCCAGTAAAGGACTAGCGGGAAACCCCACAGATACGCAGTATTTT.

The chain combines TRBV9 with TRBJ2-1; 8 bases are shared with TRBD2. J lost 9 bases, V lost 0 bases, and 2 bases had no gene match. Germline loops: CDR1 SGDLS, CDR2 YYNGEE. This CDR3 is 13 amino acids long. The CDR3 bases are TGTGCCAGCAGCGTAGGCGGGAGGATTGAGCAGTTCTTC. This translates into CASSVGGRIEQFF.

This clone was detected only a few times. The CDR3 reads CASSPRTAYNYGYTF. The CDR3 nucleotides read TGTGCCAGCAGTCCGCGGACAGCGTATAACTATGGCTACACCTTC. The chain joins TRBV27 to TRBJ1-2; TRBD1 might be the D (6 bases). This CDR3 has 15 amino acids. Germline V gene lookup returns CDR1 MNHEY and CDR2 SMNVEV (reference sequence). Trimming took off 5 bases at V and 1 base at J, with 14 bases between the two ends.

This clone was seen only once. The V and J genes are TRBV12-5 and TRBJ2-3; 13 nucleotides line up with TRBD2. CDR1 and CDR2 (germline): LGHNT, FRNRAP. The V gene end was trimmed by 9 bases and the J gene end by 2 bases; junction bases not matched to a gene: 2. The CDR3 sequence is 14 residues long. The CDR3, as DNA: TGTGCTAGCGGACTAGCGGGAGTCACAGATACGCAGTATTTT. Translated: CASGLAGVTDTQYF.

In nucleotides, the CDR3 is TGTGCCAGCAGTTCGAGAAGTCATGAGCAGTTCTTC. Translated: CASSSRSHEQFF. The J gene is TRBJ2-1, the V gene TRBV27; D is unclear. Germline CDR1 is MNHEY and CDR2 is SMNVEV (reference sequence). V was pared by 4 bases and J by 8 bases, with 9 bases between. CDR3 size: 12 residues.

V is TRBV5-1 and J is TRBJ1-1, with TRBD1 matching over 7 bases. Germline V gene data show CDR1 as SGHRS and CDR2 as YFSETQ. This CDR3 spans 14 amino acids. Germline trimming cut 7 bases from V and 1 base from J; bases unmatched to any gene: 7. The CDR3 protein is CASHEGAQNTEAFF. DNA for the CDR3: TGCGCCAGCCATGAGGGGGCGCAGAACACTGAAGCTTTCTTT.

The chain recombines TRBV28 with TRBJ2-7; 10 positions agree with TRBD1. CDR3 length equals 12 residues. Germline V gene lookup returns CDR1 MDHEN and CDR2 SYDVKM. CDR3 sequence reads: CISGTGAYEQYF. As DNA, the CDR3 is TGTATATCCGGGACAGGGGCCTACGAGCAGTACTTC. The complete variable domain, with remaining parts taken from reference TRBV28 and TRBJ2-7, reads DVKVTQSSRYLVKRTGEKVFLECVQDMDHENMFWYRQDPGLGLRLIYFSYDVKMKEKGDIPEGYSVSREKKERFSLILESASTNQTSMYLCISGTGAYEQYFGPGTRLTVT.

The V and J genes are TRBV19 and TRBJ2-6, with no clear D. The germline V gene has CDR1 LNHDA and CDR2 SQIVND (reference sequence). The ends were cut back, 9 bases at V and 2 bases at J, with 11 bases in the middle. This CDR3 has 14 residues. The CDR3 protein is CASSELTGANVLTF. The CDR3 DNA sequence: TGTGCCAGCTCTGAGCTTACTGGGGCCAACGTCCTGACTTTC.

The gene calls are TRBV5-5 and TRBJ2-1; 8 bases line up with TRBD2. The V and J ends lost 4 bases and 7 bases, in that order; junction bases with no gene match: 10. The CDR3 has 15 amino acids. The germline gives CDR1 SGHKS, CDR2 YYEKEE (reference sequence). CDR3 sequence (DNA): TGTGCCAGCAGCCCGACGGGAGGGGCGCTGAATGAGCAGTTCTTC. Translated: CASSPTGGALNEQFF.

This clone has just a few counts. The rearrangement uses TRBV5-1 and TRBJ2-2; 11 bases are shared with TRBD2. Germline CDR1 reads SGHRS; CDR2 reads YFSETQ. The CDR3 is 16 amino acids. J gave up 6 bases and V 0 bases, and 4 bases lay outside the gene matches. CDR3 residues: CASSLDSGRAPGELFF. CDR3 nucleotide sequence: TGCGCCAGCAGCTTGGATAGCGGGAGGGCCCCCGGGGAGCTGTTTTTT.

This clone was picked up a small number of times. The chain is built from TRBV7-8 and TRBJ1-2; possibly TRBD1 for D (5 bases). V was trimmed by 3 bases and J by 6 bases, leaving 11 bases between them. This CDR3 region has 13 residues. CDR1 is SGHVS and CDR2 is FQNEAQ in the germline V gene. Here the CDR3 reads CASSLLTENGYTF. The CDR3 bases are TGTGCCAGCAGCTTGTTGACAGAGAATGGCTACACCTTC.

V gene TRBV29-1 combines with J gene TRBJ2-3; TRBD1 is a possible D gene (6 bases). The CDR3 has 14 amino acids. Trimming pared 5 bases from V and 0 bases from J, leaving 12 bases between. Per germline, CDR1 SQVTM and CDR2 ANQGSEA. The CDR3 spells CSVRWGPSTDTQYF. For the CDR3, the DNA is TGCAGCGTTAGGTGGGGGCCAAGCACAGATACGCAGTATTTT.

The gene calls are TRBV5-4 and TRBJ1-2; D not certain. From germline, CDR1 is SGHNT and CDR2 YYREEE (reference sequence). Trimming pared 4 bases from V and 7 bases from J, leaving 17 bases between. The CDR3 loop spans 14 amino acids. The DNA of the CDR3 is TGTGCCAGCAGCACACCCACTCAGGCGCCTGGCTACACCTTC. The encoded protein is CASSTPTQAPGYTF.

This clone has a single count. The chain employs TRBV21-1 and TRBJ1-2; TRBD1 is taken as the D call from the table, unchecked against the DNA. TRBV21-1 is reported as a pseudogene. The CDR3 is 15 residues long. This chain's CDR3 is CASSPRDRYNYGYTF. The CDR3 nucleotides read TGTGCCAGCAGCCCCCGGGACAGATACAACTATGGCTACACCTTC.

This clone was counted a single time. J is TRBJ1-5 and V is TRBV6-7; D ambiguous. TRBV6-7 is flagged as an ORF with uncertain function. Trimming removed 3 bases at V and 4 bases at J, with 19 bases between. CDR3 length: 17 residues. CDR3 DNA sequence: TGTGCCAGCAGTTATAATAGAGAGGACTACCGGAATCAGCCCCAGCATTTT. Protein sequence: CASSYNREDYRNQPQHF.